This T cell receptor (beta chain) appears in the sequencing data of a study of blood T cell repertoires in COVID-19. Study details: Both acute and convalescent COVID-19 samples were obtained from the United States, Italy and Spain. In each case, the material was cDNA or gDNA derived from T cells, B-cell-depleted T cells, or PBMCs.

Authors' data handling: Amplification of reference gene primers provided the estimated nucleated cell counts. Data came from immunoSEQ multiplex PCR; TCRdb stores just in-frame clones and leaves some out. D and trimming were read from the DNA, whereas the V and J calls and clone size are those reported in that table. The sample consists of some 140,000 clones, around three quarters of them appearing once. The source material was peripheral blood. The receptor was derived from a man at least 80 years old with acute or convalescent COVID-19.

The CDR3 spells CASSYRTGTGNTIYF. CDR3 DNA sequence: TGTGCCAGCAGCTACCGGACAGGGACGGGAAACACCATATATTTT. V usage is TRBV3-1 (or the pseudogene TRBV3-2) and J usage is TRBJ1-3; 8 nucleotides match TRBD1. Germline V gives CDR1 LGHDT, CDR2 YNNKEL (reference sequence). Trimming at V came to 5 bases and at J to 4 bases, leaving 7 bases not matched to a gene. The CDR3 covers 15 residues.